These 9 T cell receptor beta chains came from one sample sequenced in a study of cytomegalovirus exposure and HLA in healthy donors (dated by TCRdb to about 2017). Library prep was done by the immunoSEQ multiplex PCR assay. For the multiplex PCR, a mixture combining 60 forward primers for TCR Vbeta segments and 13 reverse primers for TCR Jbeta segments was used. TCRdb took over this immuneACCESS table, retaining in-frame rearrangements with V and J assigned. Such tables are incomplete; in checked studies, under half of the missing clones stem from an unresolved V gene, and the remainder is unexplained. The sample records 150,000 to 200,000 clones, about 70% of which are singletons. The top ten constitute 3.1% of the sample. The source material was PBMCs. These receptors were taken from a male donor in good health and CMV-seronegative.

The chain has TRBV5-1 and TRBJ2-1; 12 bases line up with TRBD2. CDR3 size: 18 residues. CDR1 is SGHRS and CDR2 is YFSETQ in the germline V gene. V gave up 0 bases and J gave up 0 bases; unmatched junction bases: 4. The CDR3 region has the DNA TGCGCCAGCAGCTTGGCCCCTAGCGGGGGGGCCTCCTACAATGAGCAGTTCTTC. The encoded protein is CASSLAPSGGASYNEQFF.

The V gene is TRBV5-8, the J gene TRBJ2-5, with TRBD1 as a possible D gene (6 bases). The DNA matches TRBJ2-7 better at its end, which makes the J call doubtful. The CDR3 covers 13 residues. Germline V gene lookup returns CDR1 SGHTS and CDR2 YDEGEE. CDR3 in DNA: TGTGCCAGCAGCGGGGGCCGAGCCTACGAGCAGTACTTC. Its translation: CASSGGRAYEQYF.

The chain employs TRBV27 and TRBJ2-6; D perhaps matches TRBD1 (6 bases). Trimming took 6 bases from V and 0 from J, leaving 9 bases between them. The germline V gene encodes CDR1 MNHEY and CDR2 SMNVEV (reference sequence). There are 15 residues in the CDR3. The CDR3 bases are TGTGCCAGCAGGATACAGGGCTCTGGGGCCAACGTCCTGACTTTC. Translating it yields CASRIQGSGANVLTF.

In regard to this clone: Other DNA sequences within the sample encode an identical CDR3. The genes are TRBV7-2 and TRBJ2-7; 7 bases map to TRBD1. CDR3 size: 14 residues. With V trimmed by 5 bases and J by 0 bases, 4 bases remained unmatched. The germline V gene has CDR1 SGHTA and CDR2 FQGNSA. CDR3 loop: CASSPQGSSYEQYF. CDR3 DNA sequence: TGTGCCAGCAGCCCACAGGGGAGCTCCTACGAGCAGTACTTC.

The chain has TRBV29-1 and TRBJ2-7, with D possibly being TRBD2 (6 bases). Trimming took 1 base from V and 5 from J, leaving 15 bases between them. The CDR3 consists of 14 residues. Germline V gives CDR1 SQVTM, CDR2 ANQGSEA. CDR3 region: CSVEGEGRQNEQYF. In DNA form, the CDR3 reads TGCAGCGTTGAAGGGGAAGGGAGGCAAAACGAGCAGTACTTC.

The V and J genes are TRBV2 and TRBJ1-4; D is unresolved. V dropped 6 bases and J dropped 4 bases, with 6 bases sitting between them. The CDR3 spans 12 residues. The germline V gene has CDR1 SNHLY and CDR2 FYNNEI. CDR3 in amino acids: CASRFSNEKLFF. In DNA form, the CDR3 reads TGTGCCAGCAGATTCAGTAATGAAAAACTGTTTTTT.

This clone was found once. The V and J genes are TRBV11-3 and TRBJ2-1; the D gene is possibly TRBD1 (5 bases). This CDR3 region has 13 residues. Trimming removed 7 bases from V and 3 bases from J, with 10 bases in between. The germline gives CDR1 SGHNT, CDR2 YENEEA. CDR3 DNA sequence: TGTGCCAGCACCTTGACAGTCTACAATGAGCAGTTCTTC. The encoded protein is CASTLTVYNEQFF.

The chain carries TRBV18 and TRBJ1-2; 8 nucleotides align to TRBD1. V trimming: 4 bases; J trimming: 6 bases; junction bases outside the gene matches: 13. The CDR3 contains 16 residues. Germline V lookup: CDR1 KGHSH, CDR2 LQKENI. The CDR3 DNA sequence: TGTGCCAGCTCACACTACACTCCAGGGGGCGAGGATGGCTACACCTTC. The encoded protein is CASSHYTPGGEDGYTF.

This clone was counted between two and nine times. The chain joins TRBV11-2 to TRBJ2-1, with a possible D match to TRBD2 (6 bases). In germline, CDR1 is SGHAT, CDR2 FQNNGV. With 4 bases removed from V and 3 bases from J, the gap between germline ends came to 13 bases. The CDR3 length is 15 residues. The CDR3 coding sequence is TGTGCCAGCAGCTCAGTGGGGGGTTACTACAATGAGCAGTTCTTC. It translates to CASSSVGGYYNEQFF. The entire variable domain, with the rest obtained from reference TRBV11-2 and TRBJ2-1, is as follows: EAGVAQSPRYKIIEKRQSVAFWCNPISGHATLYWYQQILGQGPKLLIQFQNNGVVDDSQLPKDRFSAERLKGVDSTLKIQPAKLEDSAVYLCASSSVGGYYNEQFFGPGTRLTVL.